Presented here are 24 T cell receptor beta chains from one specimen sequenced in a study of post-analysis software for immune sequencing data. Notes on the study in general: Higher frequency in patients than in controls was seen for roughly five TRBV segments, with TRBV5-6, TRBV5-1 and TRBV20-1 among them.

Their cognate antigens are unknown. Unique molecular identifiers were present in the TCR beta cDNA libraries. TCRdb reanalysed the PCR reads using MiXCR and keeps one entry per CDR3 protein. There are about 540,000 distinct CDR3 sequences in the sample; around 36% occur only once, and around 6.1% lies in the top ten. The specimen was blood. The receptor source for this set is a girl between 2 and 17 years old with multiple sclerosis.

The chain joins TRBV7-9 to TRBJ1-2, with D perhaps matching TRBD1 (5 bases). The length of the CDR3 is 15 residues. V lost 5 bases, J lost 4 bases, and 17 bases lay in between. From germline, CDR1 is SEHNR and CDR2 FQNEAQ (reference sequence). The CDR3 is CASSTGTADVYGYTF. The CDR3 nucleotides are TGTGCCAGCAGCACCGGGACCGCGGATGTCTATGGCTACACCTTC. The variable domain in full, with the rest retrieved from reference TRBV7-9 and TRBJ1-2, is DTGVSQNPRHKITKRGQNVTFRCDPISEHNRLYWYRQTLGQGPEFLTYFQNEAQLEKSRLLSDRFSAERPKGSFSTLEIQRTEQGDSAMYLCASSTGTADVYGYTFGSGTRLTVV.

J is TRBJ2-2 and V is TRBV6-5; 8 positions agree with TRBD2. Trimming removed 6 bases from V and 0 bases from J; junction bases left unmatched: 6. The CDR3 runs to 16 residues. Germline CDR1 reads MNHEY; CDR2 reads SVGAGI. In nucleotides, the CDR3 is TGTGCCAGCAGCCGACTAGCGCCCTCGAACACCGGGGAGCTGTTTTTT. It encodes CASSRLAPSNTGELFF.

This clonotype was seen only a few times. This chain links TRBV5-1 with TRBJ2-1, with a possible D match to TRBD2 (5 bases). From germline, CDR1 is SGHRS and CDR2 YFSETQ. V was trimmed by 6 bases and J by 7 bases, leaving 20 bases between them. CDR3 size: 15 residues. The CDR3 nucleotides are TGCGCCAGCACCTTAGGAGGTTTAGGCGGGAATGAGCAGTTCTTC. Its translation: CASTLGGLGGNEQFF.

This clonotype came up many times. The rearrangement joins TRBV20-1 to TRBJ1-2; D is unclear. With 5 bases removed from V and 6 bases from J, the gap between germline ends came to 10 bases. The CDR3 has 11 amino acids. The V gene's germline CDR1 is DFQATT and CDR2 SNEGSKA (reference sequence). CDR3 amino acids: CSAPVGDGYTF. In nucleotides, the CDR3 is TGCAGTGCTCCCGTCGGGGATGGCTACACCTTC.

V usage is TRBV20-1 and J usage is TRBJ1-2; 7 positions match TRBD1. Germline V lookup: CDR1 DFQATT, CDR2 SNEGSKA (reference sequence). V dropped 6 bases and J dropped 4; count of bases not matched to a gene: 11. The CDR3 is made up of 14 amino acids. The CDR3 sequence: CSAERGREGYGYTF. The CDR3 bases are TGCAGTGCAGAGAGGGGGCGCGAAGGCTATGGCTACACCTTC.

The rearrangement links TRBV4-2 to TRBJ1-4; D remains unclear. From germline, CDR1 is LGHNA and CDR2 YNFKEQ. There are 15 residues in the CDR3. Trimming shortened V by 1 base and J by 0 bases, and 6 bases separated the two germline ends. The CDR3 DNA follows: TGTGCCAGCAGCCAAGCGAGGTCAACTAATGAAAAACTGTTTTTT. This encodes CASSQARSTNEKLFF.

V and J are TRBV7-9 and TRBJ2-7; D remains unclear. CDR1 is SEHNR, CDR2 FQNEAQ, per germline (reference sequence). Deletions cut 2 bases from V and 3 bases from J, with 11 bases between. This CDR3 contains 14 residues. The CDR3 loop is CASSLILSGYEQYF. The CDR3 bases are TGTGCCAGCAGCTTAATCCTCTCGGGCTACGAGCAGTACTTC.

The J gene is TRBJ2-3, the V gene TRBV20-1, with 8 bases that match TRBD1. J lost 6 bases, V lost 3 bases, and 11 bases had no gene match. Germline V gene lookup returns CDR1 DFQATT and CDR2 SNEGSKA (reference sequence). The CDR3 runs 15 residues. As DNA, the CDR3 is TGCAGTGCTAGGGTACACGGGACAGGACGGGATACGCAGTATTTT. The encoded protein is CSARVHGTGRDTQYF.

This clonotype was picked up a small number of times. The CDR3 region has the DNA TGCAGTGCTATTCCCCCTCTGCGGGGCTACACCTTC. This codes for CSAIPPLRGYTF. The J gene is TRBJ1-2, the V gene TRBV20-1; no clear D gene. The ends were cut back, 4 bases at V and 8 bases at J, with 14 bases in the middle. Germline CDR1 reads DFQATT; CDR2 reads SNEGSKA (reference sequence). The CDR3 has 12 residues.

The CDR3 nucleotides read TGTGCCAGCAGCCAAGATGGAGGCGGCTACACCTTC. This translates into CASSQDGGGYTF. V and J are TRBV4-2 and TRBJ1-2, with D uncertain. The CDR3 loop spans 12 amino acids. The V end was cut by 0 bases, the J end by 8 bases, with 7 bases between. The germline V gene encodes CDR1 LGHNA and CDR2 YNFKEQ.

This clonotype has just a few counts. CDR3 protein: CASSLQLAGGETQYF. The DNA of the CDR3 is TGTGCCAGCAGTTTGCAGCTAGCGGGGGGGGAGACCCAGTACTTC. The chain employs TRBV12-3 or TRBV12-4 and TRBJ2-5; TRBD2 aligns across 12 bases. V shed 3 bases and J 5 bases; nucleotides not matched to a gene: 4. The CDR3 consists of 15 residues.

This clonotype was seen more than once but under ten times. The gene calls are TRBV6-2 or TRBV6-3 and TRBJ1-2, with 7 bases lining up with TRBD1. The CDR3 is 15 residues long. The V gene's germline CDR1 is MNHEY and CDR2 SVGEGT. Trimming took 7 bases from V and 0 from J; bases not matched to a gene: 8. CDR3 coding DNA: TGTGCCAGCACCAGAGGGGGCTCCGCTAACTATGGCTACACCTTC. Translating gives CASTRGGSANYGYTF.

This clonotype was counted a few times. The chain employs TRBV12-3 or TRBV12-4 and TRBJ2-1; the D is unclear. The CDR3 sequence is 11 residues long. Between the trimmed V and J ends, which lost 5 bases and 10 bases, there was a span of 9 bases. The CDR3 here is CASSVLQEQFF. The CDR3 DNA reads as TGTGCCAGCAGTGTGCTACAGGAGCAGTTCTTC.

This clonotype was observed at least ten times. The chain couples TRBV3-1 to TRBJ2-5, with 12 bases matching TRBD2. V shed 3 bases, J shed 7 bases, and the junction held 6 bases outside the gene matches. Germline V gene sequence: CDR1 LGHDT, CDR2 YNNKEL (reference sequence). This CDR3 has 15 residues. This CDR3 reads CASSQLAGGPGTQYF. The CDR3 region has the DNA TGTGCCAGCAGCCAGCTAGCGGGGGGGCCAGGGACCCAGTACTTC.

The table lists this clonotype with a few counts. CDR3 sequence: CSARNPRSPGKNTEAFF. The CDR3 bases are TGCAGTGCTAGAAACCCGAGATCGCCGGGGAAGAACACTGAAGCTTTCTTT. The rearrangement uses TRBV20-1 and TRBJ1-1; D is uncertain. Germline lookup yields CDR1 DFQATT and CDR2 SNEGSKA (reference sequence). Trimming took off 2 bases at V and 1 base at J, with 20 bases between the two ends. CDR3 size: 17 residues.

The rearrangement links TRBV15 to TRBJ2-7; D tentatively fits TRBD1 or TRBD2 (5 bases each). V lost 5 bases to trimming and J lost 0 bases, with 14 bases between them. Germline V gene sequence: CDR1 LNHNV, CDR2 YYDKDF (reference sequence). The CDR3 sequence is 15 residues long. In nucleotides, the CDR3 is TGTGCCACCAGCTCCGGGACCCAGAGCTCCTACGAGCAGTACTTC. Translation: CATSSGTQSSYEQYF. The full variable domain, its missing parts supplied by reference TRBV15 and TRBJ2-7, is DAMVIQNPRYQVTQFGKPVTLSCSQTLNHNVMYWYQQKSSQAPKLLFHYYDKDFNNEADTPDNFQSRRPNTSFCFLDIRSPGLGDTAMYLCATSSGTQSSYEQYFGPGTRLTVT.

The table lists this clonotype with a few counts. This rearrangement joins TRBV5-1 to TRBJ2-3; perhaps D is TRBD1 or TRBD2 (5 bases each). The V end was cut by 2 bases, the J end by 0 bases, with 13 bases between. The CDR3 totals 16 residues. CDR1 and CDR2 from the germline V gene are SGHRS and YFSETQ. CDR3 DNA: TGCGCCAGCAGCTTAGGGACGGACTCTAGCACAGATACGCAGTATTTT. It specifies CASSLGTDSSTDTQYF.

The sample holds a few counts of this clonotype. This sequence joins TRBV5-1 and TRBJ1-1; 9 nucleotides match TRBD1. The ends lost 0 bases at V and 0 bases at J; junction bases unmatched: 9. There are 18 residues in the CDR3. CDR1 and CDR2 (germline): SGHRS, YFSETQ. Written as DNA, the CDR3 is TGCGCCAGCAGCTTGGGGCTTCGGACAGGGGCCATGAACACTGAAGCTTTCTTT. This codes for CASSLGLRTGAMNTEAFF.

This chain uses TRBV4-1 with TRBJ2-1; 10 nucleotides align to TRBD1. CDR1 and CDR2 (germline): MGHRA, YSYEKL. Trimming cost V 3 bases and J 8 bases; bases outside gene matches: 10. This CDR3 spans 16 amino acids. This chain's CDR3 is CASSHPQGQGRYEQFF. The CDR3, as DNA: TGCGCCAGCAGCCACCCTCAGGGACAGGGGCGGTATGAGCAGTTCTTC.

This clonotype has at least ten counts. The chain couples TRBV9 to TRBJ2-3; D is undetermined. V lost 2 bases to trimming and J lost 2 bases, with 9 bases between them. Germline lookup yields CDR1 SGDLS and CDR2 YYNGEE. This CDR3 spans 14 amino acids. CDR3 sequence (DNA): TGTGCCAGCAGCGTTACGAGATTCACAGATACGCAGTATTTT. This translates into CASSVTRFTDTQYF.

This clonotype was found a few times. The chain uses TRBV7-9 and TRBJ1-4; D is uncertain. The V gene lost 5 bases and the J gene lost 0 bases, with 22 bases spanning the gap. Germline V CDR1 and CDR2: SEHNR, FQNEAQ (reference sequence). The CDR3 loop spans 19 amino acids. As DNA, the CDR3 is TGTGCCAGCAGCACATCTCGGAGGTGGACCGTAGCAACTAATGAAAAACTGTTTTTT. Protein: CASSTSRRWTVATNEKLFF.

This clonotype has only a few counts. The CDR3 protein is CASSLGPGVLGQQYF. The CDR3 DNA is TGCGCCAGCAGCTTGGGGCCAGGGGTATTGGGGCAGCAGTACTTC. This sequence joins TRBV5-1 and TRBJ2-7; TRBD1 is a possible D gene (6 bases). CDR1 is SGHRS, CDR2 YFSETQ, per germline. This CDR3 is built from 15 residues. The V gene lost 0 bases and the J gene lost 8 bases, with 18 bases spanning the gap.

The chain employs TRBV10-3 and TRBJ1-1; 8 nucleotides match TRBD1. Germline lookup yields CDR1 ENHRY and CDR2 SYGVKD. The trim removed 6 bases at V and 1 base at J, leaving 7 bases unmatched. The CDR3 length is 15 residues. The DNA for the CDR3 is TGTGCCATCAGCCTATCAGGGGGCACGAACACTGAAGCTTTCTTT. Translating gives CAISLSGGTNTEAFF.

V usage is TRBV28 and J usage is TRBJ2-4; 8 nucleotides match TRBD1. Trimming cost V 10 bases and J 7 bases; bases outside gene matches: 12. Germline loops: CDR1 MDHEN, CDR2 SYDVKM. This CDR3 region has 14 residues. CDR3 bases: TGTGCCACCAACCCTAACAGGGGGAGGAACATTCAGTACTTC. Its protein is CATNPNRGRNIQYF.